The present TCR beta chain was sequenced within a study of PD-1 blockade in classical Hodgkin lymphoma. Produced via immunoSEQ multiplex PCR; TCRdb's table is partial and in-frame only. The sample yields about 20,000 clones, approximately 84% seen once. Germline loops: CDR1 SNHLY, CDR2 FYNNEI. Trimming cost V 7 bases and J 3 bases; bases outside gene matches: 11. The CDR3 consists of 16 residues. Study outcomes and limitations: Complete responders showed a baseline diversity that resembled the diversity of newly diagnosed patients. Prior therapy or disease activity may underlie the repertoire differences, whose causes remain undefined.

Time point: cycle 4 day 1 (C4D1), after 5 to 7 weeks of nivolumab. Relapse was seen in all patients after autologous stem cell transplantation, and brentuximab vedotin exposure was variable. From thawed PBMCs, magnetic negative selection was used to isolate the CD8+ T cells. Best response was recorded as complete response, partial response or progressive disease. On this clone: Its antigen is not known.

The rearrangement uses TRBV2 and TRBJ2-1, with 8 bases aligning to TRBD1. The starting material was CD8+ T cells from blood, obtained before the fourth cycle of nivolumab. The TCR comes from a human donor with classical Hodgkin lymphoma. The DNA for the CDR3 is TGTGCCAGCACCGACTCAACAGGGGGAGGCTACAATGAGCAGTTCTTC. Translation gives CASTDSTGGGYNEQFF.